Listed here are 6 T cell receptor beta chains from one sample, sequenced in a study of circulating CD8 cells and anti-PD-1 response in melanoma (TCRdb year 2020). Using a BD FACSAria II cell sorter, four subsets defined by PD-1 and/or TIGIT were sorted out of live CD3+CD8+TCRalphabeta+ cells. The listed sequencing device is NextSeq 500. Starting from roughly 16 ng of total RNA, TCR libraries were made with the QIAseq Immune Repertoire RNA Library Kit, Human TCR Panel. Starting from the raw public reads, TCRdb applied fastp trimming at Q25, assembled clones with MiXCR and retained in-frame beta chains. One record per CDR3 amino acid sequence lists the most common genes and DNA. For this sample there are about 270 distinct CDR3 sequences; 8.2% appear just once. The ten largest make up 42% of the sample. Sequenced here: CD8+ T cells from PBMCs, sampled at baseline or after one month of anti-PD-1 therapy (not recorded which). These receptors originate from a human donor with melanoma.

Within the sample, this clonotype is large (0.1 to 1%). V and J are TRBV27 and TRBJ2-6; D gene unclear. CDR1 and CDR2 (germline): MNHEY, SMNVEV (reference sequence). V was clipped by 7 bases and J by 0 bases, with 4 bases between them. The CDR3 runs 13 residues. CDR3 DNA: TGTGCCAGCACCCCCTCTGGGGCCAACGTCCTGACTTTC. Translation gives CASTPSGANVLTF.

By its share, this clonotype is large. The V call is TRBV2, the J call TRBJ2-2; no reliable D call. Between the trimmed V and J ends, which lost 6 bases and 6 bases, there was a span of 8 bases. This CDR3 contains 12 residues. Looked up from germline, CDR1 is SNHLY and CDR2 is FYNNEI. The CDR3, as DNA: TGTGCCAGCAGCGCCTTCTCCGGGGAGCTGTTTTTT. Its protein product is CASSAFSGELFF.

This clonotype is large by share. This chain joins TRBV18 and TRBJ2-1, with D tentatively TRBD1 or TRBD2 (5 bases each). Germline lookup yields CDR1 KGHSH and CDR2 LQKENI. This CDR3 spans 15 amino acids. Trimming pared 2 bases from V and 7 bases from J, leaving 15 bases between. The CDR3 sequence is CASSPTPGTTNEQFF. CDR3 bases: TGTGCCAGCTCACCAACCCCCGGGACCACTAATGAGCAGTTCTTC.

By sample share, this clonotype is large (0.1 to 1%). The genes are TRBV27 and TRBJ1-4; possible D gene TRBD1, 6 bases. The germline V gene has CDR1 MNHEY and CDR2 SMNVEV (reference sequence). V lost 6 bases to trimming and J lost 6 bases, with 14 bases between them. This CDR3 is 14 amino acids long. CDR3 sequence (DNA): TGTGCCAGCAGGACCAGGGGCGCCTATGAAAAACTGTTTTTT. It is translated as CASRTRGAYEKLFF.

This clonotype is categorized as large. The gene calls are TRBV6-2 or TRBV6-3 and TRBJ2-3; D tentatively reads TRBD1 or TRBD2 (6 bases each). Germline assignment: CDR1 MNHEY and CDR2 SVGEGT. There are 14 residues in the CDR3. Trimming removed 8 bases at V and 9 bases at J, with 21 bases between. CDR3: CASGDMASGATQYF. The CDR3 coding sequence is TGTGCCAGCGGGGATATGGCGTCGGGGGCGACGCAGTATTTT.

Judged by abundance, this clonotype is large. The chain couples TRBV5-6 to TRBJ1-2, with a possible D match to TRBD1 (5 bases). Germline values: CDR1 SGHDT, CDR2 YYEEEE. This CDR3 has 14 amino acids. Trimming cost V 3 bases and J 1 base, with 10 bases left between them. Here the CDR3 DNA reads TGTGCCAGCAGCTGGACACCCAGTAACTATGGCTACACCTTC. Protein product: CASSWTPSNYGYTF.